This T cell receptor (beta chain) was profiled in a study of blood T cells in healthy people across ages. Primers used in a second PCR of roughly 6 to 11 cycles were a sample-barcoded 5' primer and a J-beta primer mix. One entry per CDR3 protein results from TCRdb running MiXCR on the 5' RACE reads. The data show fewer than 2,000,000 distinct CDR3 sequences, with almost 35% seen just once and approximately 10% held by the top ten. V lost 1 base to trimming and J lost 4 bases; unmatched junction nucleotides: 6. The CDR3 contains 16 residues. Germline CDR1 reads WNHNN; CDR2 reads SYGVQD (reference sequence).

The sample consisted of blood. The chain combines TRBV10-1 with TRBJ2-1; 8 bases map to TRBD2. This sequence originates from a woman aged 30 to 39 in good health. CDR3: CASSEYPGGRYNEQFF. The DNA of the CDR3 is TGCGCCAGCAGTGAGTACCCTGGCGGGAGGTACAATGAGCAGTTCTTC.